Below are 32 T cell receptor beta chains sequenced from a single sample in a study of blood T cell repertoires in COVID-19. Clones were sequenced by immunoSEQ multiplex PCR, and TCRdb holds only the in-frame ones, with some missing. The sample carries approximately 450,000 clones, around 89% recorded once. Sequences were obtained from peripheral blood. These receptors were collected from a woman in her twenties or thirties with acute or convalescent COVID-19.

CDR3 DNA sequence: TGTGCCAGCAGTGACAGGGGGCTATCTGAAAAACTGTTTTTT. Its protein product is CASSDRGLSEKLFF. The chain couples TRBV18 to TRBJ1-4; TRBD1 aligns across 10 bases. Per germline, CDR1 KGHSH and CDR2 LQKENI. V lost 8 bases to trimming and J lost 7 bases; unmatched junction nucleotides: 7. CDR3 size: 14 residues.

V gene TRBV16 combines with J gene TRBJ1-5; no definite D call. This CDR3 comprises 15 residues. Germline-derived CDR1 and CDR2 are KGHSY and FQNENV. The germline V and J ends were trimmed by 0 bases and 6 bases, with 12 bases remaining between them. Here the CDR3 DNA reads TGTGCCAGCAGCCAATCTTCGGGGTCAAGTCAGCCCCAGCATTTT. Amino acid sequence: CASSQSSGSSQPQHF.

The chain recombines TRBV9 with TRBJ2-7; TRBD1 matches 8 bases. The CDR3 is made up of 14 amino acids. V gave up 4 bases and J gave up 6 bases; unmatched junction bases: 9. Germline-derived CDR1 and CDR2 are SGDLS and YYNGEE. The CDR3 region is CASSPHRTGPEQYF. CDR3 nucleotide sequence: TGTGCCAGCAGCCCCCACCGGACAGGGCCCGAGCAGTACTTC. The full variable domain, with the rest looked up from reference TRBV9 and TRBJ2-7, is DSGVTQTPKHLITATGQRVTLRCSPRSGDLSVYWYQQSLDQGLQFLIQYYNGEERAKGNILERFSAQQFPDLHSELNLSSLELGDSALYFCASSPHRTGPEQYFGPGTRLTVT.

J is TRBJ2-5 and V is TRBV2, with D maybe TRBD2 (7 bases). The CDR3 runs to 15 residues. The ends were cut back, 4 bases at V and 2 bases at J, with 14 bases in the middle. Germline lookup yields CDR1 SNHLY and CDR2 FYNNEI. CDR3 in DNA: TGTGCCAGCAGTGTCAACCGGGGGGCTCAAGAGACCCAGTACTTC. This sequence encodes CASSVNRGAQETQYF.

The chain carries TRBV7-2 and TRBJ2-7; 8 bases are a match to TRBD1. The CDR3 extends over 15 amino acids. Germline V gene sequence: CDR1 SGHTA, CDR2 FQGNSA. J gave up 4 bases and V 0 bases, and 5 bases lay outside the gene matches. The CDR3 loop reads CASSLAVTGGYEQYF. CDR3 DNA: TGTGCCAGCAGCTTAGCGGTAACAGGGGGGTACGAGCAGTACTTC. The whole variable domain, filled in from reference TRBV7-2 and TRBJ2-7, reads GAGVSQSPSNKVTEKGKDVELRCDPISGHTALYWYRQSLGQGLEFLIYFQGNSAPDKSGLPSDRFSAERTGGSVSTLTIQRTQQEDSAVYLCASSLAVTGGYEQYFGPGTRLTVT.

The chain links TRBV9 to TRBJ2-1, with TRBD2 matching over 9 bases. Germline V gene lookup returns CDR1 SGDLS and CDR2 YYNGEE. With 0 bases clipped from V and 10 bases from J, the junction kept 5 bases outside the gene matches. This CDR3 has 14 amino acids. The CDR3 region is CASSVVVSGGEQFF. The CDR3 DNA is TGTGCCAGCAGCGTAGTAGTTAGCGGGGGAGAGCAGTTCTTC. The full variable domain, with the rest looked up from reference TRBV9 and TRBJ2-1, is DSGVTQTPKHLITATGQRVTLRCSPRSGDLSVYWYQQSLDQGLQFLIQYYNGEERAKGNILERFSAQQFPDLHSELNLSSLELGDSALYFCASSVVVSGGEQFFGPGTRLTVL.

The chain couples TRBV18 to TRBJ1-2; 8 bases are a match to TRBD1. The V gene end was trimmed by 4 bases and the J gene end by 6 bases; junction bases not matched to a gene: 16. CDR3 length equals 17 residues. CDR1 is KGHSH, CDR2 LQKENI, per germline. DNA of the CDR3: TGTGCCAGCTCACTCAAACTGCTGAGACAGGGGACGGATGGCTACACCTTC. Encoded protein: CASSLKLLRQGTDGYTF.

The table lists this clone with a few counts. The chain has TRBV5-4 and TRBJ2-4; 9 bases fit TRBD2. The CDR3 spans 14 residues. Germline V gene sequence: CDR1 SGHNT, CDR2 YYREEE (reference sequence). The junction had 10 bases not matched to a gene; V was cut back by 7 bases and J by 8 bases. The CDR3 loop reads CASCWAGGGDIQYF. Here the CDR3 DNA reads TGTGCCAGCTGCTGGGCGGGGGGGGGCGACATTCAGTACTTC.

The V call is TRBV10-2, the J call TRBJ1-2; TRBD1 agrees at 11 bases. The germline V gene encodes CDR1 WSHSY and CDR2 SAAADI. Losses at the gene ends were 6 bases for V and 0 bases for J; bases not matched to a gene: 6. The CDR3 is made up of 16 amino acids. In DNA, the CDR3 is TGCGCCAGCAGCCGGGACAGGGGGAGGTCTAACTATGGCTACACCTTC. It specifies CASSRDRGRSNYGYTF.

With respect to this clone: This CDR3 is also generated by other DNA sequences in the sample. The chain is built from TRBV12-5 and TRBJ2-5; a possible D gene is TRBD2 (5 bases). V was clipped by 0 bases and J by 4 bases, with 15 bases between them. The CDR3 runs 16 residues. Germline CDR1 LGHNT, CDR2 FRNRAP. CDR3 DNA sequence: TGTGCTAGTGGTTTGGTACTAGGGTCAGGTGGAGAGACCCAGTACTTC. This codes for CASGLVLGSGGETQYF.

The chain combines TRBV10-2 with TRBJ1-5, with D possibly matching TRBD1 (6 bases). V dropped 4 bases and J dropped 0 bases, with 10 bases sitting between them. This CDR3 comprises 15 residues. Germline V gives CDR1 WSHSY, CDR2 SAAADI. DNA for the CDR3: TGCGCCAGCAGTGGGACAGTTAATAGCAATCAGCCCCAGCATTTT. It encodes CASSGTVNSNQPQHF.

This chain joins TRBV19 and TRBJ1-5, with unresolved D. The germline V gene encodes CDR1 LNHDA and CDR2 SQIVND (reference sequence). This CDR3 contains 17 residues. Trimming removed 4 bases from V and 0 bases from J, with 16 bases in between. CDR3 bases: TGTGCCAGTAGTACCTGCCCGGACTGTTCTAGCAATCAGCCCCAGCATTTT. Translation gives CASSTCPDCSSNQPQHF.

The chain employs TRBV11-2 and TRBJ2-7, with TRBD1 identical over 7 bases. Germline lookup yields CDR1 SGHAT and CDR2 FQNNGV. The length of the CDR3 is 16 residues. V trimming: 5 bases; J trimming: 0 bases; junction bases outside the gene matches: 10. In nucleotides, the CDR3 is TGTGCCAGCAGCCCCGAGACCGGGACAGTCTCCTACGAGCAGTACTTC. Amino acid sequence: CASSPETGTVSYEQYF. Using reference TRBV11-2 and TRBJ2-7 for the parts outside the CDR3, the full variable domain is EAGVAQSPRYKIIEKRQSVAFWCNPISGHATLYWYQQILGQGPKLLIQFQNNGVVDDSQLPKDRFSAERLKGVDSTLKIQPAKLEDSAVYLCASSPETGTVSYEQYFGPGTRLTVT.

This chain links TRBV7-3 with TRBJ2-3, with D maybe TRBD2 (5 bases). The CDR3 extends over 12 amino acids. Germline V gives CDR1 SGHTA, CDR2 FQGTGA. V lost 6 bases, J lost 9 bases, and 13 bases lay in between. CDR3 nucleotides: TGTGCCAGCAGTTCGTCCCGGGGAACGCAGTATTTT. Amino acids: CASSSSRGTQYF.

J is TRBJ1-5 and V is TRBV13; the D is unclear. Germline values: CDR1 PRHDT, CDR2 FYEKMQ (reference sequence). The CDR3 spans 15 residues. Trimming pared 0 bases from V and 3 bases from J, leaving 9 bases between. CDR3 nucleotide sequence: TGTGCCAGCAGCTTAGGCGCGGCCCCCAATCAGCCCCAGCATTTT. This codes for CASSLGAAPNQPQHF.

This clone was recorded only once. V and J are TRBV5-1 and TRBJ1-1; no clear D gene. V lost 2 bases and J 0 bases, leaving 8 bases between the germline ends. The CDR3 has 14 residues. CDR1 SGHRS and CDR2 YFSETQ come from the germline V gene. The CDR3: CASSLDGLNTEAFF. The DNA of the CDR3 is TGCGCCAGCAGCTTAGACGGGTTGAACACTGAAGCTTTCTTT. The variable domain in full, with the rest retrieved from reference TRBV5-1 and TRBJ1-1, is KAGVTQTPRYLIKTRGQQVTLSCSPISGHRSVSWYQQTPGQGLQFLFEYFSETQRNKGNFPGRFSGRQFSNSRSEMNVSTLELGDSALYLCASSLDGLNTEAFFGQGTRLTVV.

The genes are TRBV19 and TRBJ1-1, with 7 bases lining up with TRBD1. The length of the CDR3 is 15 residues. Germline values: CDR1 LNHDA, CDR2 SQIVND (reference sequence). With 6 bases clipped from V and 4 bases from J, the junction kept 11 bases outside the gene matches. CDR3 sequence reads: CASRPREGASTEAFF. CDR3 sequence (DNA): TGTGCCAGTAGGCCCCGAGAGGGGGCGAGCACTGAAGCTTTCTTT.

This chain uses TRBV5-1 with TRBJ2-2; 13 bases are a match to TRBD2. Germline CDR1 and CDR2: SGHRS and YFSETQ. This CDR3 spans 16 amino acids. Trimming cost V 0 bases and J 6 bases; bases outside gene matches: 2. In DNA form, the CDR3 reads TGCGCCAGCAGCTTGGAACTAGCGGGGGGGCCCGGGGAGCTGTTTTTT. Translating it yields CASSLELAGGPGELFF.

V usage is TRBV7-9 and J usage is TRBJ1-2, with TRBD1 matching over 7 bases. Germline values: CDR1 SEHNR, CDR2 FQNEAQ (reference sequence). The CDR3 runs 13 residues. Unmatched junction bases numbered 6, after V lost 5 bases and J lost 6 bases. The CDR3 loop reads CASSPQGPHGYTF. Written as DNA, the CDR3 is TGTGCCAGCAGCCCACAGGGGCCTCATGGCTACACCTTC. Filled out from reference TRBV7-9 and TRBJ1-2, the complete variable domain reads DTGVSQNPRHKITKRGQNVTFRCDPISEHNRLYWYRQTLGQGPEFLTYFQNEAQLEKSRLLSDRFSAERPKGSFSTLEIQRTEQGDSAMYLCASSPQGPHGYTFGSGTRLTVV.

The gene calls are TRBV7-5 and TRBJ1-1. TRBV7-5 has pseudogene status. The length of the CDR3 is 19 residues. The chain's CDR3 is CVRSLEREWAGPQRFRAFF. Written as DNA, the CDR3 is TGTGTCAGAAGCTTAGAAAGGGAGTGGGCAGGACCCCAGAGATTCCGAGCTTTCTTT.

In DNA, the CDR3 is TGCAGCGTTCAAACTCCCGGGACAGGAAACACAGATACGCAGTATTTT. Protein sequence: CSVQTPGTGNTDTQYF. The rearrangement joins TRBV29-1 to TRBJ2-3; TRBD1 agrees at 8 bases. V was clipped by 5 bases and J by 2 bases; unmatched bases: 12. Germline loops: CDR1 SQVTM, CDR2 ANQGSEA. This CDR3 is built from 16 residues.

V gene TRBV4-1 combines with J gene TRBJ2-6; no clear D. This CDR3 region has 11 residues. Germline values: CDR1 MGHRA, CDR2 YSYEKL. The CDR3 loop is CASAGANVLTF. In nucleotides, the CDR3 is TGCGCGTCGGCTGGGGCCAACGTCCTGACTTTC.

The rearrangement links TRBV24-1 to TRBJ2-7, with D possibly TRBD1 on 8 matching bases. The CDR3 loop spans 16 amino acids. V lost 4 bases and J 0 bases, leaving 15 bases between the germline ends. Per germline, CDR1 KGHDR and CDR2 SFDVKD. CDR3 loop: CATSDGQGGSSYEQYF. For the CDR3, the DNA is TGTGCCACCAGTGACGGACAGGGCGGGAGCTCCTACGAGCAGTACTTC.

The V and J genes are TRBV15 and TRBJ2-1; 12 bases map to TRBD1. V shed 0 bases, J shed 9 bases, and the junction held 6 bases outside the gene matches. Germline CDR1 and CDR2: LNHNV and YYDKDF (reference sequence). This CDR3 is built from 16 residues. CDR3 sequence: CATSREGGTGGIEQFF. CDR3 in DNA: TGTGCCACCAGCAGAGAAGGTGGGACAGGGGGCATTGAGCAGTTCTTC.

The chain is built from TRBV6-6 and TRBJ1-1, with D unresolved. V lost 6 bases and J 4 bases, leaving 9 bases between the germline ends. This CDR3 has 12 residues. Germline CDR1 is MNHNY and CDR2 is SVGAGI (reference sequence). The CDR3 DNA is TGTGCCAGCAGGGCGGCGGGCACTGAAGCTTTCTTT. Translated: CASRAAGTEAFF.

The chain recombines TRBV10-3 with TRBJ2-5, with 9 nucleotides matching TRBD2. Germline CDR1 ENHRY, CDR2 SYGVKD. Trimming took 11 bases from V and 0 from J; bases not matched to a gene: 4. The CDR3 spans 13 residues. DNA of the CDR3: TGTGCCGCCGCGGGGGGGAACCAAGAGACCCAGTACTTC. Its protein is CAAAGGNQETQYF.

The rearrangement links TRBV19 to TRBJ2-3, with a tentative D call TRBD2 (6 bases). The CDR3 contains 16 residues. The V gene lost 6 bases and the J gene lost 3 bases, with 19 bases spanning the gap. The germline V gene has CDR1 LNHDA and CDR2 SQIVND (reference sequence). The DNA of the CDR3 is TGTGCCAGTAGGAACGGAGGGGCAGTGGGTACAGATACGCAGTATTTT. It encodes CASRNGGAVGTDTQYF.

The chain has TRBV7-6 and TRBJ1-2; possibly TRBD1 for D (5 bases). Trimming cost V 5 bases and J 2 bases, with 15 bases left between them. Germline V CDR1 and CDR2: SGHVS, FNYEAQ. There are 15 residues in the CDR3. The CDR3 is CASSPGQGANYGYTF. Written as DNA, the CDR3 is TGTGCCAGCAGCCCAGGGCAGGGTGCGAACTATGGCTACACCTTC.

CDR3 DNA sequence: TGTGCCAGCGGGAGACAGGGATCGAACACTGAAGCTTTCTTT. It is translated as CASGRQGSNTEAFF. The chain is built from TRBV2 and TRBJ1-1; TRBD1 matches at 7 bases. The CDR3 is made up of 14 amino acids. The J segment lost 1 base and the V segment lost 8 bases, leaving 7 bases of the junction unmatched. Germline V lookup: CDR1 SNHLY, CDR2 FYNNEI.

Turning to this clone: In the same sample, other DNA sequences code for this CDR3. V and J are TRBV29-1 and TRBJ2-2; no clear D. The V end lost 6 bases, the J end lost 5 bases, and 10 bases lay between the germline ends. This CDR3 comprises 12 residues. Germline V CDR1 and CDR2: SQVTM, ANQGSEA. CDR3 DNA: TGCAGCGTCGAGAGCCGAACCGGGGAGCTGTTTTTT. Translated: CSVESRTGELFF.

The chain links TRBV5-1 to TRBJ2-2; possible D gene TRBD1, 5 bases. Germline loops: CDR1 SGHRS, CDR2 YFSETQ. The length of the CDR3 is 16 residues. V lost 0 bases to trimming and J lost 0 bases, with 9 bases between them. The CDR3 region is CASSLGQIANTGELFF. CDR3 DNA sequence: TGCGCCAGCAGCTTGGGACAGATCGCGAACACCGGGGAGCTGTTTTTT.

The CDR3 protein is CASSQRLAGVYNEQFF. In nucleotides, the CDR3 is TGTGCCAGCAGTCAAAGACTAGCGGGGGTCTACAATGAGCAGTTCTTC. The V call is TRBV6-2 or TRBV6-3, the J call TRBJ2-1; 12 nucleotides align to TRBD2. With 5 bases clipped from V and 3 bases from J, the junction kept 5 bases outside the gene matches. Germline assignment: CDR1 MNHEY and CDR2 SVGEGT. This CDR3 has 16 amino acids.